This T cell receptor beta chain was identified during a study of OX40 agonist ivuxolimab in advanced cancers. Whole-study findings and limits: The mean number of expanded clones was higher in CD8+ T cells than in CD4+. There was clonal expansion of CD4+ and CD8+ blood T cells by week 6 at 0.1 to 3.0 mg/kg. Nonresponders, in some cases, also had low normalized T-cell clonal expansion.

The investigators sampled blood at baseline, at cycle 4 day 1, and at cycle 7 day 1. Details on this clone: Its target is not known.

The germline gives CDR1 SGHTA, CDR2 FQGNSA. V lost 5 bases and J 4 bases, leaving 14 bases between the germline ends. The CDR3 spans 15 residues. Some clones are missing from TCRdb's copy, which holds only in-frame ones; the method was immunoSEQ multiplex PCR. The sample comprises 73,000 or so clones, about 89% of which are singletons, and approximately 0.72% rests with the top ten. This specimen was CD4+ or CD8+ T cells sorted from blood, taken in a trial of the OX40 agonist ivuxolimab. This clonotype was sampled from an adult with an advanced solid tumor such as melanoma, head and neck, liver or kidney cancer. V usage is TRBV7-2 and J usage is TRBJ1-4; D is perhaps TRBD1 (6 bases). Here the CDR3 reads CASSPRGGLNEKLFF. Here the CDR3 DNA reads TGTGCCAGCAGCCCCCGCGGGGGCCTTAATGAAAAACTGTTTTTT. Supplemented by reference TRBV7-2 and TRBJ1-4, the full variable domain reads GAGVSQSPSNKVTEKGKDVELRCDPISGHTALYWYRQSLGQGLEFLIYFQGNSAPDKSGLPSDRFSAERTGGSVSTLTIQRTQQEDSAVYLCASSPRGGLNEKLFFGSGTQLSVL.